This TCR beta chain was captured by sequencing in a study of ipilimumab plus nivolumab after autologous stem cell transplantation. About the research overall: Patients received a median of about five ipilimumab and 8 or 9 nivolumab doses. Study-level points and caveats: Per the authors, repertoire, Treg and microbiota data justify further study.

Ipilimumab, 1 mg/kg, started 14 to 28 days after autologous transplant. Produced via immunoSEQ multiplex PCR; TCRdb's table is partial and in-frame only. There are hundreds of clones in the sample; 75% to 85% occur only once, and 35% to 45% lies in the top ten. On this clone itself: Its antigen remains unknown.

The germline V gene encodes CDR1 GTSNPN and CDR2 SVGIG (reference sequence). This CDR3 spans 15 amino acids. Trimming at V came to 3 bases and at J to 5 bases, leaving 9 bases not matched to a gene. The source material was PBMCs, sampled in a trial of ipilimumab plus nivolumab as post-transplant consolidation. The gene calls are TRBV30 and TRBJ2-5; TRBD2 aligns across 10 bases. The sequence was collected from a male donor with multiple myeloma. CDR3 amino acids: CAWSPGLADRETQYF. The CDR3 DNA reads TGTGCCTGGAGCCCCGGACTAGCGGACCGGGAGACCCAGTACTTC.